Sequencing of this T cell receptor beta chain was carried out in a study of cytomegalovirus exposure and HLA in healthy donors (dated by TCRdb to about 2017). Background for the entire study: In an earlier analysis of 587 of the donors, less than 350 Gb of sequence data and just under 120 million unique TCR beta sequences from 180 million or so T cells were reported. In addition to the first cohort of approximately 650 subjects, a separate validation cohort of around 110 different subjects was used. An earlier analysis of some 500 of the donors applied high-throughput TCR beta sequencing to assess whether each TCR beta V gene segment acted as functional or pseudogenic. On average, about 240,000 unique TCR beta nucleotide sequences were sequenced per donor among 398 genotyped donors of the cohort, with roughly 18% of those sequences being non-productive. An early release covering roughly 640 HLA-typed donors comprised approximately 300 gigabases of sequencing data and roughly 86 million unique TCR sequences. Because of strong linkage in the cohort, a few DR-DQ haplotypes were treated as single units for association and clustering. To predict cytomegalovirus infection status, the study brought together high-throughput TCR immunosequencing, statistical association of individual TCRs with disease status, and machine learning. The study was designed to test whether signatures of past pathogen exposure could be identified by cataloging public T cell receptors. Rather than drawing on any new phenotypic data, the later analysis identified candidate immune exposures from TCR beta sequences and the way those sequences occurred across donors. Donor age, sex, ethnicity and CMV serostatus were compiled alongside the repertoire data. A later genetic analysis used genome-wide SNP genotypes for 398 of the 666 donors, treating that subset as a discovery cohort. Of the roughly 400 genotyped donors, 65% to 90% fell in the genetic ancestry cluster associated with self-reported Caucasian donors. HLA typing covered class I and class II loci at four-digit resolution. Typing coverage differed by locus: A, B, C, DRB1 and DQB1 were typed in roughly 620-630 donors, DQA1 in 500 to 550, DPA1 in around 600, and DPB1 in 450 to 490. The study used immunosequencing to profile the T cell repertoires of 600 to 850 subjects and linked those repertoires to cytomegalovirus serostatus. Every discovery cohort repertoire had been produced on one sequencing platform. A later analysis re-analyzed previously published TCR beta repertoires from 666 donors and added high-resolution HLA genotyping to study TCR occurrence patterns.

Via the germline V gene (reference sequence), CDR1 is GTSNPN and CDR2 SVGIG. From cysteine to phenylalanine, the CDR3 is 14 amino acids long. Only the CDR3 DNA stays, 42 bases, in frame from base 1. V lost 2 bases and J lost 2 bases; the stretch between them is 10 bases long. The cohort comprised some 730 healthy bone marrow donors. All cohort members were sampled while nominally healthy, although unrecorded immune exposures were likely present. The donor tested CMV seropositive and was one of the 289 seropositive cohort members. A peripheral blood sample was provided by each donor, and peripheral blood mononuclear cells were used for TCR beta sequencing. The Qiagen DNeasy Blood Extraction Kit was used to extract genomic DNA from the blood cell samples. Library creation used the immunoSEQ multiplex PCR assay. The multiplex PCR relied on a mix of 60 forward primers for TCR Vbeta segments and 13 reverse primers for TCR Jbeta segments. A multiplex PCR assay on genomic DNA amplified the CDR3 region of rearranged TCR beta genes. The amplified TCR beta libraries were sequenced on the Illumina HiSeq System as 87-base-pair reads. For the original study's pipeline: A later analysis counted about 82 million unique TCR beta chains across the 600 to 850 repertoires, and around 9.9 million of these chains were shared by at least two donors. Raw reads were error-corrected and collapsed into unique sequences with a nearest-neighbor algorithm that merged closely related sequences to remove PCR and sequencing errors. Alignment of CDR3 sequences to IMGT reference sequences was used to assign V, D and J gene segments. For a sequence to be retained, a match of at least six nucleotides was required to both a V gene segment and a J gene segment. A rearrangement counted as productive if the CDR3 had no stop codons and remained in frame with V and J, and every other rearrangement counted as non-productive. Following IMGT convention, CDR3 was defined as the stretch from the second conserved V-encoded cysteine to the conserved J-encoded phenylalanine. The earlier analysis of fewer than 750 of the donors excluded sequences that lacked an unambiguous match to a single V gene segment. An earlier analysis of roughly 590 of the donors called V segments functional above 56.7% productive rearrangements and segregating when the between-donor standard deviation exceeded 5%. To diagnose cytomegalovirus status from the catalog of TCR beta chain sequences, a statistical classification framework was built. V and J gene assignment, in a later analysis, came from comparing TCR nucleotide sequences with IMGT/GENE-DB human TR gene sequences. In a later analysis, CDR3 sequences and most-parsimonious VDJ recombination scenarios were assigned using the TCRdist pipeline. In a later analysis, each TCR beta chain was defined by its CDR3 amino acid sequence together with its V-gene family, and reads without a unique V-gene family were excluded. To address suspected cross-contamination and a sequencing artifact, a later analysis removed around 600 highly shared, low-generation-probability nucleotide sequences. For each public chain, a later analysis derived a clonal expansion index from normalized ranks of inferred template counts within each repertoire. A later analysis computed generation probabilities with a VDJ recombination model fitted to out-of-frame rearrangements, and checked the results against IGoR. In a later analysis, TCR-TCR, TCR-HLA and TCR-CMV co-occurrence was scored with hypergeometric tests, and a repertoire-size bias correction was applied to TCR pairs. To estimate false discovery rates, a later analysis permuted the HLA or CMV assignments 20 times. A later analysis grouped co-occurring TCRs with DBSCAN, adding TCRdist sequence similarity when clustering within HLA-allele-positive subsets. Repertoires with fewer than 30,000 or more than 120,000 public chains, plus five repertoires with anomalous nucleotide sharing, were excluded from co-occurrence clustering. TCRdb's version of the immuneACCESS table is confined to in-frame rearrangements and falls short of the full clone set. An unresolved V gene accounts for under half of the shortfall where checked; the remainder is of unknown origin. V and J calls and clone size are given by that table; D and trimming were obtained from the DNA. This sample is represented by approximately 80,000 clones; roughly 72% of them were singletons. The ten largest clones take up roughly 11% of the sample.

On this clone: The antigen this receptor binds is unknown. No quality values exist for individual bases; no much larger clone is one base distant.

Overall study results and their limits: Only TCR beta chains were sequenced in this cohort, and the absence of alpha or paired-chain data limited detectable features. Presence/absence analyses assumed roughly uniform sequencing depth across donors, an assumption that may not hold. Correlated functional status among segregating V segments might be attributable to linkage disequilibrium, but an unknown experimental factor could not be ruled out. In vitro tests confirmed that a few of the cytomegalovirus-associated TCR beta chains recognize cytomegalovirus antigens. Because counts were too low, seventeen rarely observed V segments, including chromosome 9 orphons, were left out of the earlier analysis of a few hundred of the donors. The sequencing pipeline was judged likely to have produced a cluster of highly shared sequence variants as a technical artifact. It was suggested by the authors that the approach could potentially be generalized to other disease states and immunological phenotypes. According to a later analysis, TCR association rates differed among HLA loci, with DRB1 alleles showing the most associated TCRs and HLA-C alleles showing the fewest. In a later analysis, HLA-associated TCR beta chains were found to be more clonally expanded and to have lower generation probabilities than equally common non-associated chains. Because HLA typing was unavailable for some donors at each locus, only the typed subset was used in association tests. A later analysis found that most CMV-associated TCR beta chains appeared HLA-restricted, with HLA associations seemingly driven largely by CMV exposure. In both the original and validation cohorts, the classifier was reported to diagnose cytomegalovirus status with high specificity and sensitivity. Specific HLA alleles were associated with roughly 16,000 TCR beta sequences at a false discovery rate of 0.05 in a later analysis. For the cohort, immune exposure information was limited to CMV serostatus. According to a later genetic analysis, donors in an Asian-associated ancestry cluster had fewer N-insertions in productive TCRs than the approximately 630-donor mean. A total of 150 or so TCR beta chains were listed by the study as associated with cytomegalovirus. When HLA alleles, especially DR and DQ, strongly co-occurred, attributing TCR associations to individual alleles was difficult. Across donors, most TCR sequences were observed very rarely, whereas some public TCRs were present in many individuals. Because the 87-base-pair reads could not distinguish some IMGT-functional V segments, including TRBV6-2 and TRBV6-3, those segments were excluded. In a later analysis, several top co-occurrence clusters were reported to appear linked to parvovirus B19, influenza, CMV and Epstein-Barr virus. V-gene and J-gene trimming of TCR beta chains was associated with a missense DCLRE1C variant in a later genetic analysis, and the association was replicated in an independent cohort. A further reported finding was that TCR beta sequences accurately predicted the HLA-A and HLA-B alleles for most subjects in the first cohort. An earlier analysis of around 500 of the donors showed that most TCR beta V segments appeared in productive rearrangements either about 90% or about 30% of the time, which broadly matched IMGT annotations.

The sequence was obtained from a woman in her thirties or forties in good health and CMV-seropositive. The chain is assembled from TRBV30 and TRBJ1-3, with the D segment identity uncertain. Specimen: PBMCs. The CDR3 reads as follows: CAWSPEGPGNTIYF. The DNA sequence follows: TGTGCCTGGAGTCCAGAGGGCCCTGGAAACACCATATATTTT.